What follows are 18 T cell receptor beta chains derived from one specimen sequenced in a study of T cells in Graves' hyperthyroidism and ophthalmopathy. The investigators amplified TCR beta CDR3 regions from RNA transcripts. HTBI primers were employed in a first-round RT-PCR of the TCR CDR3. TCRdb reanalysed the multiplex PCR reads using MiXCR and keeps one entry per CDR3 protein. The top ten hold around 12% of the sample, which has 700,000 or so distinct CDR3 sequences, around 15% seen once. Material: blood. The receptors originated from a woman between 45 and 65 years old with Graves' ophthalmopathy.

This clonotype has ten or more counts. This chain uses TRBV7-9 with TRBJ2-3; 8 positions match TRBD1. Losses at the gene ends were 5 bases for V and 1 base for J; bases not matched to a gene: 5. CDR3 length: 15 amino acids. Germline-derived CDR1 and CDR2 are SEHNR and FQNEAQ (reference sequence). The CDR3 spells CASSQQGDGTDTQYF. DNA of the CDR3: TGTGCCAGCAGCCAACAGGGGGACGGCACAGATACGCAGTATTTT.

This clonotype has just a few counts. This sequence joins TRBV4-3 and TRBJ2-3; D is unclear. There are 12 residues in the CDR3. Trimming pared 2 bases from V and 6 bases from J, leaving 6 bases between. Germline loops: CDR1 LGHNA, CDR2 YSLEER. Here the CDR3 DNA reads TGCGCCAGCAGCCAACACATGGATACGCAGTATTTT. Residues: CASSQHMDTQYF.

In this sample, this clonotype turned up a few times. CDR3 residues: CASSSPRTVGKTQYF. The DNA for the CDR3 is TGTGCCAGCAGTAGCCCCCGGACGGTTGGAAAGACCCAGTACTTC. This chain uses TRBV6-1 with TRBJ2-5; D remains ambiguous. Germline assignment: CDR1 MNHNS and CDR2 SASEGT. V shed 5 bases and J shed 6 bases, with 19 bases lying between them. This CDR3 has 15 amino acids.

This clonotype was observed at least ten times. The chain has TRBV5-1 and TRBJ1-2; possible D gene TRBD1, 6 bases. Germline assignment: CDR1 SGHRS and CDR2 YFSETQ. V lost 3 bases and J lost 5, with 11 bases in between. This CDR3 contains 13 residues. CDR3 loop: CASSSTGLYGYTF. CDR3 sequence (DNA): TGCGCCAGCAGCTCAACAGGGCTTTATGGCTACACCTTC.

This clonotype came up many times. This chain links TRBV7-2 with TRBJ2-1, with D hard to call. CDR3 size: 14 residues. Per the germline V gene, CDR1 is SGHTA and CDR2 is FQGNSA. V was trimmed by 1 base and J by 4 bases, leaving 8 bases between them. The CDR3 reads CASSLGYRYNEQFF. DNA of the CDR3: TGTGCCAGCAGCTTAGGGTACAGATACAATGAGCAGTTCTTC.

J is TRBJ2-1 and V is TRBV7-9; D may be TRBD2 (5 bases). The germline CDR1 and CDR2 sequences are SEHNR and FQNEAQ (reference sequence). V dropped 5 bases and J dropped 0 bases, with 14 bases sitting between them. CDR3 length equals 16 residues. DNA for the CDR3: TGTGCCAGCAGCCCGTCATCGGGGAGCTCCTACAATGAGCAGTTCTTC. Translating gives CASSPSSGSSYNEQFF.

This clonotype was counted at least ten times. The V call is TRBV7-2, the J call TRBJ2-3; TRBD2 agrees at 8 bases. The trim removed 0 bases at V and 1 base at J, leaving 3 bases unmatched. Germline V gene lookup returns CDR1 SGHTA and CDR2 FQGNSA. The CDR3 contains 16 residues. The chain's CDR3 is CASSLAPAGGTDTQYF. The CDR3 coding sequence is TGTGCCAGCAGCTTAGCCCCAGCGGGAGGCACAGATACGCAGTATTTT.

Ten or more counts support this clonotype. This chain uses TRBV7-3 with TRBJ2-1, with D perhaps matching TRBD1 (5 bases). V shed 2 bases and J shed 2 bases, with 10 bases lying between them. This CDR3 region has 15 residues. CDR1 and CDR2 from the germline V gene are SGHTA and FQGTGA. The CDR3 nucleotides are TGTGCCAGCAGCTTATTAGGGGTAGCCTACAATGAGCAGTTCTTC. This codes for CASSLLGVAYNEQFF.

This clonotype has at least ten counts. V and J are TRBV12-3 or TRBV12-4 and TRBJ1-5, with unresolved D. Deletions cut 3 bases from V and 0 bases from J, with 9 bases between. The CDR3 runs 15 residues. This CDR3 is CASSFGGNSNQPQHF. The CDR3 DNA follows: TGTGCCAGCAGTTTCGGCGGGAATAGCAATCAGCCCCAGCATTTT.

This clonotype was seen many times. The rearrangement uses TRBV12-3 or TRBV12-4 and TRBJ2-3; D is possibly TRBD2 (7 bases). V was pared by 2 bases and J by 2 bases, with 17 bases between. This CDR3 has 17 amino acids. The CDR3 is CASSLPITGGDTDTQYF. DNA for the CDR3: TGTGCCAGCAGTTTACCAATCACGGGGGGCGACACAGATACGCAGTATTTT.

For this clonotype: A much more abundant neighbour one base away suggests this may be a read error. The V and J genes are TRBV7-9 and TRBJ2-7, with D possibly matching TRBD2 (6 bases). The CDR3 consists of 15 residues. In germline, CDR1 is SEHNR, CDR2 FQNEAQ (reference sequence). Trimming stripped 6 bases from V and 2 bases from J, with 17 bases between. CDR3 nucleotides: TGTGCCAGCAGTTCGACTGGCGGGACCCCCTACGAGCAGTACTTC. The encoded protein is CASSSTGGTPYEQYF.

J is TRBJ2-2 and V is TRBV6-1, with no clear D. V lost 6 bases, J lost 1 base, and 12 bases lay in between. This CDR3 has 15 amino acids. Germline CDR1 and CDR2: MNHNS and SASEGT. CDR3 sequence reads: CASRIQVRNTGELFF. The CDR3 DNA follows: TGTGCCAGCAGGATTCAGGTCAGGAACACCGGGGAGCTGTTTTTT.

The count of this clonotype is one. The CDR3 region has the DNA TGCGCCAGCAGCCAAATCACCGGACGGGGCAAATACAATGAGCAGTTCTTC. It encodes CASSQITGRGKYNEQFF. The chain employs TRBV4-1 and TRBJ2-1, with D tentatively TRBD1 or TRBD2 (5 bases each). Deletions cut 2 bases from V and 4 bases from J, with 18 bases between. Germline V gives CDR1 MGHRA, CDR2 YSYEKL. This CDR3 is 17 amino acids long.

The V call is TRBV7-3, the J call TRBJ2-3; 16 nucleotides agree with TRBD2. The V gene end was trimmed by 4 bases and the J gene end by 10 bases; junction bases not matched to a gene: 14. This CDR3 region has 18 residues. Per germline, CDR1 SGHTA and CDR2 FQGTGA. The CDR3 here is CASSSPRGLAGGEGAQYF. The CDR3 DNA follows: TGTGCCAGCAGCTCCCCGCGGGGACTAGCGGGAGGGGAGGGTGCGCAGTATTTT.

This clonotype was observed many times. The rearrangement uses TRBV12-3 or TRBV12-4 and TRBJ2-7, with D perhaps being TRBD1 or TRBD2 (6 bases each). CDR3 length: 14 amino acids. The V end was cut by 3 bases, the J end by 3 bases, with 12 bases between. The CDR3 here is CASSLGGHYYEQYF. The CDR3 nucleotides read TGTGCCAGCAGTTTGGGGGGACACTACTACGAGCAGTACTTC.

CDR3: CASSPGTSGEGNEQFF. The CDR3 DNA sequence: TGTGCCAGCTCACCGGGGACTAGCGGAGAGGGTAATGAGCAGTTCTTC. The rearrangement links TRBV18 to TRBJ2-1; TRBD2 agrees at 11 bases. V trimming: 3 bases; J trimming: 7 bases; junction bases outside the gene matches: 8. From germline, CDR1 is KGHSH and CDR2 LQKENI. The CDR3 runs to 16 residues.

This clonotype has a handful of counts. The V call is TRBV6-1, the J call TRBJ2-2; no clear D gene. This CDR3 has 14 amino acids. In germline, CDR1 is MNHNS, CDR2 SASEGT. Trimming shortened V by 4 bases and J by 2 bases, and 8 bases separated the two germline ends. The CDR3 DNA is TGTGCCAGCAGTGCCTTAGCCAACACCGGGGAGCTGTTTTTT. Protein product: CASSALANTGELFF.

This clonotype was observed a handful of times. The chain joins TRBV6-2 or TRBV6-3 to TRBJ2-1, with 7 bases that match TRBD2. The CDR3 has 17 residues. Germline V lookup: CDR1 MNHEY, CDR2 SVGEGT. V was pared by 0 bases and J by 4 bases, with 9 bases of the junction left unmatched. In DNA form, the CDR3 reads TGTGCCAGCAGTTACTCTGGCCGGGACTATATTTACAATGAGCAGTTCTTC. This translates into CASSYSGRDYIYNEQFF.